This TCR beta chain was obtained from a study of blood T cell repertoires in COVID-19. The study recruited people aged about 18 to 90 years across under 25 US areas. Allocation to cohorts depended on clinical history reported by the participants. Only in-frame clones appear in the TCRdb table, and some are missing; sequencing was by immunoSEQ multiplex PCR. The sample lists around 180,000 clones; around 86% were seen once. The CDR3 extends over 15 amino acids. Trimming took 5 bases from V and 3 from J; bases not matched to a gene: 8. Germline V CDR1 and CDR2: SEHNR, FQNEAQ (reference sequence). Sequencing used PBMCs or T cells enriched from blood (not recorded which). The V and J genes are TRBV7-9 and TRBJ2-7; TRBD1 matches at 9 bases. The TCR comes from a woman in her twenties or thirties who had recovered from COVID-19. CDR3 coding DNA: TGTGCCAGCAGCGCTACCGGGACAGGGTACTACGAGCAGTACTTC. Translation gives CASSATGTGYYEQYF.